The rows below give T cell receptor beta chains drawn from one sample of a study of radiotherapy plus CTLA-4 blockade in lung cancer. Profiled with immunoSEQ multiplex PCR; TCRdb holds only in-frame clones, not every one. The sample lists 86,000 or so clones, around 79% occurring once. The input for sequencing was peripheral blood, taken from a patient treated with radiotherapy plus ipilimumab. These receptors were collected from a human donor with non-small cell lung cancer who had a partial response to radiotherapy plus ipilimumab. Some clones in this sample may be carry-over from other donors' samples. The CDR3 runs from the conserved cysteine through the conserved F or W. Fields, in order: CDR3 length, J gene, V gene, D gene, clone size, CDR3 protein, CDR3 DNA. The D gene is left open where the match is weak. The size field is filled for only some rows; it gives once, few, many or a size class.

CDR3 length: 13
J gene: TRBJ1-1
V gene: TRBV27
D gene: NA
clone size: NA
CDR3 protein: CASSLLGQPEAFF
CDR3 DNA: TGTGCCAGCAGTTTACTTGGGCAACCAGAAGCTTTCTTT

CDR3 length: 15
J gene: TRBJ2-7
V gene: TRBV14
D gene: NA
clone size: few
CDR3 protein: CASSRGGTGSYEQYF
CDR3 DNA: TGTGCCAGCAGCCGCGGGGGGACAGGGAGTTACGAGCAGTACTTC

CDR3 length: 13
J gene: TRBJ2-7
V gene: TRBV5-1
D gene: NA
clone size: NA
CDR3 protein: CASSPMTTYEQYF
CDR3 DNA: TGCGCCAGCAGCCCAATGACTACTTACGAGCAGTACTTC

CDR3 length: 15
J gene: TRBJ2-1
V gene: TRBV28
D gene: TRBD2
clone size: NA
CDR3 protein: CASSSGTRGGRLGFF
CDR3 DNA: TGTGCCAGCAGTTCCGGGACCCGGGGGGGAAGGTTAGGGTTCTTC

CDR3 length: 14
J gene: TRBJ1-6
V gene: TRBV11-2
D gene: NA
clone size: NA
CDR3 protein: CASSLDRANSPLHF
CDR3 DNA: TGTGCCAGCAGCTTAGACAGGGCTAATTCACCCCTCCACTTT

CDR3 length: 13
J gene: TRBJ1-4
V gene: TRBV7-6
D gene: NA
clone size: NA
CDR3 protein: CASSLNRGEKLFF
CDR3 DNA: TGTGCCAGCAGCTTAAATCGGGGTGAAAAACTGTTTTTT

CDR3 length: 18
J gene: TRBJ2-3
V gene: TRBV7-3
D gene: TRBD2
clone size: NA
CDR3 protein: CASSLTLASGRRADTQYF
CDR3 DNA: TGTGCCAGCAGCTTAACGTTGGCTAGCGGGAGGAGGGCAGATACGCAGTATTTT

CDR3 length: 12
J gene: TRBJ2-7
V gene: TRBV19
D gene: NA
clone size: NA
CDR3 protein: CASSIAQGEQYF
CDR3 DNA: TGTGCCAGTAGTATAGCCCAGGGCGAGCAGTACTTC

CDR3 length: 14
J gene: TRBJ2-7
V gene: TRBV5-5
D gene: TRBD2
clone size: NA
CDR3 protein: CASSLSGGRGEQYF
CDR3 DNA: TGTGCCAGCAGCTTGTCTGGCGGGAGGGGCGAGCAGTACTTC

CDR3 length: 13
J gene: TRBJ2-7
V gene: TRBV2
D gene: NA
clone size: NA
CDR3 protein: CASRPQGWGEQYF
CDR3 DNA: TGTGCCAGCAGGCCCCAGGGGTGGGGCGAGCAGTACTTC

CDR3 length: 14
J gene: TRBJ2-7
V gene: TRBV11-2
D gene: NA
clone size: NA
CDR3 protein: CASSLIPGTYEQYF
CDR3 DNA: TGTGCCAGCAGTCTAATCCCCGGGACCTACGAGCAGTACTTC

CDR3 length: 11
J gene: TRBJ1-1
V gene: TRBV20-1
D gene: NA
clone size: NA
CDR3 protein: CSASQNTEAFF
CDR3 DNA: TGCAGTGCTAGTCAGAACACTGAAGCTTTCTTT

CDR3 length: 17
J gene: TRBJ2-3
V gene: TRBV9
D gene: NA
clone size: NA
CDR3 protein: CASSVEVAGAATDTQYF
CDR3 DNA: TGTGCCAGCAGCGTAGAGGTGGCGGGGGCCGCCACAGATACGCAGTATTTT